This TCR beta chain was documented in a study of cytomegalovirus exposure and HLA in healthy donors. The CDR3 contains 12 residues. CDR1 is WSHSY, CDR2 SAAADI, per germline. V lost 3 bases, J lost 4 bases, and 6 bases lay in between. About this clone: The antigen is undetermined.

The PCR was carried out with 60 Vbeta primers and 13 Jbeta primers. TCRdb's table, derived via immunoSEQ multiplex PCR, lists solely in-frame clones and lacks some. Counted here are under 200,000 clones, around 75% occurring once; the ten biggest clones make up 2.5% to 3%. Study-wide results and caveats: Earlier analysis found most TCR beta V segments productive about 87% or about 30% of the time. 150 to 200 TCR beta chains were listed as cytomegalovirus-associated. Reports credit the classifier with highly specific, highly sensitive diagnosis of cytomegalovirus status. CMV serostatus alone was available as immune exposure information.

The source of this sequence is a woman aged 50 to 65 in good health and CMV-seropositive. This chain connects TRBV10-2 to TRBJ1-2; D is possibly TRBD1 (6 bases). Input material: PBMCs. The CDR3 region is CASSEGGYGYTF. CDR3 nucleotides: TGCGCCAGCAGTGAAGGGGGCTATGGCTACACCTTC.